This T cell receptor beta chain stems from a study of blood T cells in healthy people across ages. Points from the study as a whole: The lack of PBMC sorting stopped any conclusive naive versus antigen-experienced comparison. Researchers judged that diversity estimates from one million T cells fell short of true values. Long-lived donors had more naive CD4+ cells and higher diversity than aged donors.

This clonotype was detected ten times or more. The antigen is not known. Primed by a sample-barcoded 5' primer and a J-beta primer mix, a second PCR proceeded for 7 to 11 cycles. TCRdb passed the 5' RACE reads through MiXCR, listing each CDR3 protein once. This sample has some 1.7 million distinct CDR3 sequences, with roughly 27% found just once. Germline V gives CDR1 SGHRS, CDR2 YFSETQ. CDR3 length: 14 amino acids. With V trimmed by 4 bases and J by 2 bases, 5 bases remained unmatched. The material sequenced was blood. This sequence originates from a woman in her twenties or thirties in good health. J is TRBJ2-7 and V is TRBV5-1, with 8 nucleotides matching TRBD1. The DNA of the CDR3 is TGCGCCAGCAGCCGACAGGGGATAACCTACGAGCAGTACTTC. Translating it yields CASSRQGITYEQYF.